This T cell receptor beta chain is drawn from a study of beta chain features in type 1 diabetes. Since all of the isolated RNA was reverse transcribed, expressed TCRB transcripts were what got sequenced. Produced via immunoSEQ multiplex PCR; TCRdb's table is partial and in-frame only. This sample has under 500,000 clones, with approximately 31% found just once. Study-wide results and limits: A greater similarity of naive, central memory and Treg TCRB repertoires was seen among patients than among healthy donors. TCRB CDR3 length was moderately but significantly reduced in all four CD4+ subsets of Type 1 diabetes patients. Reduced insertions and increased deletions marked VDJ junctions in type 1 diabetes patients.

This clone came up a few times. Its antigen is undetermined. V shed 5 bases and J shed 1 base, with 14 bases lying between them. The CDR3 has 14 amino acids. Germline CDR1 is GTSNPN and CDR2 is SVGIG (reference sequence). All of the sorted populations showed purity greater than 95%. This chain connects TRBV30 to TRBJ1-1, with D maybe TRBD1 (5 bases). The TCR was taken from a man younger than 30 in good health. Input material: naive CD4+ T cells from blood. The CDR3 nucleotides read TGTGCCTGGGACGGGGGTATTCGGAACACTGAAGCTTTCTTT. It is translated as CAWDGGIRNTEAFF.